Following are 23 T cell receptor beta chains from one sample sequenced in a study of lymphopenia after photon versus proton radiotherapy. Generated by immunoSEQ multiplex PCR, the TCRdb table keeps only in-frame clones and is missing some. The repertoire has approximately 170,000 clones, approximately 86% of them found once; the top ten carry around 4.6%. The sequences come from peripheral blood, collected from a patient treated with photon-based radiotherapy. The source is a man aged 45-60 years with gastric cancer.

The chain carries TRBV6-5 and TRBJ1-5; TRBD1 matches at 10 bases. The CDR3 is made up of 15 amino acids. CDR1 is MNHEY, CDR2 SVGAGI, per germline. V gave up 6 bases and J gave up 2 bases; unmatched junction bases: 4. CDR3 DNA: TGTGCCAGCAGGACAGGGGGCGCGGGCAATCAGCCCCAGCATTTT. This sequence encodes CASRTGGAGNQPQHF.

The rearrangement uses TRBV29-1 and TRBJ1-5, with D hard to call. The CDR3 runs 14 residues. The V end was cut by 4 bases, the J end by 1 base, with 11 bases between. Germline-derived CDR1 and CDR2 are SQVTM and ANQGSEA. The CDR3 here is CSVANSLSNQPQHF. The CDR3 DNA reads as TGCAGCGTTGCAAACAGCCTAAGCAATCAGCCCCAGCATTTT.

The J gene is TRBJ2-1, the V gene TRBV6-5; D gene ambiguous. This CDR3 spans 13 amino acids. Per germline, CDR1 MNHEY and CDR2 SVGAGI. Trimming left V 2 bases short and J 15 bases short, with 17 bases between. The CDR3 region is CASSYELGAWGFF. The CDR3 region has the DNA TGTGCCAGCAGTTACGAGTTGGGTGCCTGGGGGTTCTTC.

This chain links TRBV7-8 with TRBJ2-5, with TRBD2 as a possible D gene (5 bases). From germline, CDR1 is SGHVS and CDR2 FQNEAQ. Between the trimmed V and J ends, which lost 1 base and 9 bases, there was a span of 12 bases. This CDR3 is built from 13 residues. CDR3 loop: CASSLGRTEAQYF. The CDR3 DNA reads TGTGCCAGCAGCTTAGGAAGGACGGAGGCCCAGTACTTC.

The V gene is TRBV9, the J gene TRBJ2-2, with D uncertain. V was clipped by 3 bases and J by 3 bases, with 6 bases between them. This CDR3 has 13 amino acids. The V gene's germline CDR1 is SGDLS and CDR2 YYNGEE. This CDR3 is CASSATDTGELFF. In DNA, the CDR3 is TGTGCCAGCAGCGCGACTGACACCGGGGAGCTGTTTTTT.

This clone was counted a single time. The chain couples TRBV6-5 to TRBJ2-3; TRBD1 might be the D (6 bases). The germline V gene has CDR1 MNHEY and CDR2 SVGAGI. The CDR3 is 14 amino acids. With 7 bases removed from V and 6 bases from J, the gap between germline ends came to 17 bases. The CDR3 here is CASKYRAGWDTQYF. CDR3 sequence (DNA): TGTGCCAGCAAATACAGGGCAGGGTGGGATACGCAGTATTTT.

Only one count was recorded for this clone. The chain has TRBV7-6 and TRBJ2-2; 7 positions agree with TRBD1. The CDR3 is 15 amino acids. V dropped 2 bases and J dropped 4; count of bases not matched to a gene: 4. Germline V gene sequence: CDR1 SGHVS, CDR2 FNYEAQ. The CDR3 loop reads CASSLTGEATGELFF. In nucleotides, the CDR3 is TGTGCCAGCAGCTTAACAGGGGAAGCCACCGGGGAGCTGTTTTTT. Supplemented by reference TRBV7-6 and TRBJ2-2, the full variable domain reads GAGVSQSPRYKVTKRGQDVALRCDPISGHVSLYWYRQALGQGPEFLTYFNYEAQQDKSGLPNDRFSAERPEGSISTLTIQRTEQRDSAMYRCASSLTGEATGELFFGEGSRLTVL.

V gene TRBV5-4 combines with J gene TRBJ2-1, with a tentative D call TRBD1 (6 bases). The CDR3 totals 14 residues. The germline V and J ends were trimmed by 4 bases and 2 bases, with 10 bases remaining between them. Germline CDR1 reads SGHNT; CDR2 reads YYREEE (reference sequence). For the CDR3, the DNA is TGTGCCAGCAGCCCCGGACAGACCTACAATGAGCAGTTCTTC. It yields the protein CASSPGQTYNEQFF. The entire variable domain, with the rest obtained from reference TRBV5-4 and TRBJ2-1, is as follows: ETGVTQSPTHLIKTRGQQVTLRCSSQSGHNTVSWYQQALGQGPQFIFQYYREEENGRGNFPPRFSGLQFPNYSSELNVNALELDDSALYLCASSPGQTYNEQFFGPGTRLTVL.

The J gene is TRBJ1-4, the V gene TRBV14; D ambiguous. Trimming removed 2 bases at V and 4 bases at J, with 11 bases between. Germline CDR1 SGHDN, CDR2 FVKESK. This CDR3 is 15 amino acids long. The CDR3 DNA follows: TGTGCCAGCAGCCAACGGACGGTTAATAATGAAAAACTGTTTTTT. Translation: CASSQRTVNNEKLFF.

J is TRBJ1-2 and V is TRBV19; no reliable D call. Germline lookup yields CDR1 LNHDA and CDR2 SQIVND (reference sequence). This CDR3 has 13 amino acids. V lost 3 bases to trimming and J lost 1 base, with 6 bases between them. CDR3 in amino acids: CASSIDGNYGYTF. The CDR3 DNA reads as TGTGCCAGTAGTATCGACGGTAACTATGGCTACACCTTC.

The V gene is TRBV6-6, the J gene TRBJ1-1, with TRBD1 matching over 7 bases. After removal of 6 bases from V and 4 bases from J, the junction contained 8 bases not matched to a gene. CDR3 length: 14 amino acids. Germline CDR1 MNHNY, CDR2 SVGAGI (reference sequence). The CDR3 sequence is CASREGGPGTEAFF. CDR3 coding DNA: TGTGCCAGCAGGGAAGGGGGCCCGGGCACTGAAGCTTTCTTT.

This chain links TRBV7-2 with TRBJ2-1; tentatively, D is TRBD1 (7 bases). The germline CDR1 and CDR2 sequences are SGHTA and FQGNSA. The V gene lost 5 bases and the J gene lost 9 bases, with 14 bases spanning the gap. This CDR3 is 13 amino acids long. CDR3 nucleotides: TGTGCCAGCAGCCCACGACAGGGAGGTGAGCAGTTCTTC. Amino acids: CASSPRQGGEQFF.

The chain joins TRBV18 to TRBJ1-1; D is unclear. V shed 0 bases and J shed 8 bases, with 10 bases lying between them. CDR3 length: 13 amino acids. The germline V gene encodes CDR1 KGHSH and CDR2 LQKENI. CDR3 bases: TGTGCCAGCTCACCACCGGGTAAGGGAGAAGCTTTCTTT. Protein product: CASSPPGKGEAFF. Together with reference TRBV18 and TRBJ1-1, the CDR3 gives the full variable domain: NAGVMQNPRHLVRRRGQEARLRCSPMKGHSHVYWYRQLPEEGLKFMVYLQKENIIDESGMPKERFSAEFPKEGPSILRIQQVVRGDSAAYFCASSPPGKGEAFFGQGTRLTVV.

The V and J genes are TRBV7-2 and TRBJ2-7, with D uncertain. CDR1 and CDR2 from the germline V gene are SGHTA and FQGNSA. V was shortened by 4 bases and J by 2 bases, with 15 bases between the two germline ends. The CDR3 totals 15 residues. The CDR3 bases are TGTGCCAGCAGCTCTTACTCCAGCCAGCCCTACGAGCAGTACTTC. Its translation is CASSSYSSQPYEQYF.

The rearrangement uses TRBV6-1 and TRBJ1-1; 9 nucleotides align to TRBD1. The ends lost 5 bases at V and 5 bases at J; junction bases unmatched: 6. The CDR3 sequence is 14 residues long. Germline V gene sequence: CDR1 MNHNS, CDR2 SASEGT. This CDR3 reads CASSRGTGQTEAFF. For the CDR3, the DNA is TGTGCCAGCAGTAGAGGGACAGGGCAAACTGAAGCTTTCTTT.

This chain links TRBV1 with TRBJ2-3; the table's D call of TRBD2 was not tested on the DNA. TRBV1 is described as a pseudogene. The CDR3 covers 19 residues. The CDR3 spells CTSSQVRGGLAGLTDTQYF. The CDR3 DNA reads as TGCACCAGCAGCCAAGTTAGGGGGGGACTAGCGGGCCTCACAGATACGCAGTATTTT.

CDR3 DNA: TGTGCCAGCAGCTTGGGGGACAGGGGGAGCAATCAGCCCCAGCATTTT. Translation: CASSLGDRGSNQPQHF. This chain connects TRBV21-1 to TRBJ1-5; TRBD1 was called by the table and not checked on the DNA. TRBV21-1 is assigned pseudogene status. This CDR3 has 16 amino acids.

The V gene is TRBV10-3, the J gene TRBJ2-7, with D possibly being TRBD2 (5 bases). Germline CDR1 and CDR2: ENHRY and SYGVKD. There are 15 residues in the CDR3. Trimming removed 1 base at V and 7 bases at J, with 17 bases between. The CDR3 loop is CAISELREPYWEQYF. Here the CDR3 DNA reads TGTGCCATCAGTGAGTTGAGGGAACCATATTGGGAGCAGTACTTC.

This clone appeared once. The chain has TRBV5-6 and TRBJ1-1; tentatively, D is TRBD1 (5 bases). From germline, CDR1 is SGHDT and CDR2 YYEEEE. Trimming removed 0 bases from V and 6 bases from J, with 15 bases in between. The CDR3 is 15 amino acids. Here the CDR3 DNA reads TGTGCCAGCAGCTTGGTGGGGCAGGGAGGACCTGAAGCTTTCTTT. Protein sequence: CASSLVGQGGPEAFF.

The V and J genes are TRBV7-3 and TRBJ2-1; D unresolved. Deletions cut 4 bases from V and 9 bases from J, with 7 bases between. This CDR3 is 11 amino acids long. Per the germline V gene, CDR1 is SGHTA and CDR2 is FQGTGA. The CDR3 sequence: CASSSDSEQFF. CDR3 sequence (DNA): TGTGCCAGCAGCTCCGATTCTGAGCAGTTCTTC.

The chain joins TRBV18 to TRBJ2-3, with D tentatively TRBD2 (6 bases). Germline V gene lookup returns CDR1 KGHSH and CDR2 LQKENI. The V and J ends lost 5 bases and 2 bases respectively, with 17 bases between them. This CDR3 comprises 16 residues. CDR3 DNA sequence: TGTGCCAGCTCATCTAGCGCCCCGAGGCCCACAGATACGCAGTATTTT. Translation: CASSSSAPRPTDTQYF.

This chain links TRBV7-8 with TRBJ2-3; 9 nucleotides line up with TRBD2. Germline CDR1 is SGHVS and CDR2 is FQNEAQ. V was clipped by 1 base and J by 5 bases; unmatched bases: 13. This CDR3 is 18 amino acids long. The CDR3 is CASSLGPKSGRWVDTQYF. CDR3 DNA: TGTGCCAGCAGCTTAGGCCCTAAGAGCGGGAGGTGGGTAGATACGCAGTATTTT.

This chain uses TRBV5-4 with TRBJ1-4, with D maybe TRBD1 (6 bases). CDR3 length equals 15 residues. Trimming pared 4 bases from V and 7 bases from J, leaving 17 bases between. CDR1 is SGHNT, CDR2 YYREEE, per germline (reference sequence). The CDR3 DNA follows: TGTGCCAGCAGCGAAAAAAGGGGGGGACTTGAAAAACTGTTTTTT. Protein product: CASSEKRGGLEKLFF.